This TCR beta chain was profiled in a study of shared clonotypes between healthy human individuals. This CDR3 is built from 16 residues. The germline V gene has CDR1 MNHNS and CDR2 SASEGT. With V trimmed by 4 bases and J by 4 bases, 10 bases remained unmatched. This table comes from immunoSEQ multiplex PCR, and its TCRdb copy is limited to in-frame clones, with some not included. The sample has approximately 100,000 clones, around 65% seen once. The sequence was collected from a woman younger than 45 in good health. The chain recombines TRBV6-1 with TRBJ1-1; 9 nucleotides align to TRBD1. Sequencing was performed on memory CD8+ T cells sorted from blood. Subset denoted: CD45RO+ cells pooled with CCR7-negative TemRA cells. The CDR3 DNA follows: TGTGCCAGCAGTGTCCCACACGGGACAGGGCCCACTGAAGCTTTCTTT. Translated: CASSVPHGTGPTEAFF.